The sequence of this T cell receptor beta chain was determined in a study of T cells in women clearing cervical HPV infection. Study-level information: For cases, blood was sampled a median about 140 days after lesion detection, interquartile range roughly 80 to 200 days. Findings and limits, study-wide: Cases carried less TRBV6-7 than controls: about 0.1% versus 0.15%.

Sequencing used immunoSEQ multiplex PCR; TCRdb keeps in-frame clones, though not all of them. The sample holds 46,000 or so clones. In the case of this clone: The antigen is undetermined. The read finishes 3 residues shy of the CDR3 end, and the germline J gene is used to complete it.

CDR3 length equals 15 residues. CDR1 SQVTM and CDR2 ANQGSEA come from the germline V gene. The chain uses TRBV29-1 and TRBJ2-2; 7 nucleotides line up with TRBD1. Specimen: blood buffy coat. This TCR came from a woman aged 18 to 75 with a cervical HPV16 infection that either progressed to CIN3+ or cleared (not recorded which). The CDR3 spells CSVVVAWDSNEKLFF. The part of the CDR3 DNA that was read is TGCAGCGTTGTTGTCGCTTGGGACAGTAATGAAAAG.